A single T cell receptor (beta chain) is shown here with its context. The data originate from a study of blood T cell repertoires in COVID-19. At the level of the study: The samples span acute and convalescent COVID-19 from the United States, Italy and Spain.

Authors' analysis steps: Amplification from reference gene primers served as the basis for estimated nucleated cell counts. Produced via immunoSEQ multiplex PCR; TCRdb's table is partial and in-frame only. V and J calls and clone size are as listed in that table; D and trimming were resolved from the DNA. The profile shows approximately 220,000 clones, 84% of them singletons. This CDR3 region has 14 residues. Germline V gene lookup returns CDR1 LGHNA and CDR2 YNFKEQ. V was pared by 0 bases and J by 2 bases, with 7 bases between. Sample: peripheral blood. The source is a woman aged 55 to 70 with acute or convalescent COVID-19. The chain combines TRBV4-2 with TRBJ1-2; D is perhaps TRBD1 (5 bases). The CDR3 nucleotides read TGTGCCAGCAGCCAAGATGGGGGGAACTATGGCTACACCTTC. Protein: CASSQDGGNYGYTF.